This TCR beta chain was found in a study of lymphopenia after photon versus proton radiotherapy. Libraries were prepared by immunoSEQ multiplex PCR; TCRdb keeps only in-frame clonotypes and omits some of them. Of 160,000 or so clones listed, 80% to 90% are singletons. CDR3 length: 14 residues. Per germline, CDR1 SNHLY and CDR2 FYNNEI. Trimming removed 8 bases at V and 0 bases at J, with 11 bases between. The rearrangement links TRBV2 to TRBJ1-3; D may be TRBD1 (6 bases). The sequence derives from a man aged 50-60 years with gastric cancer. The source material was peripheral blood, sampled from a patient treated with photon-based radiotherapy. The chain's CDR3 is CASLEDSSGNTIYF. The CDR3 DNA reads as TGTGCCAGCTTAGAGGACAGCTCTGGAAACACCATATATTTT.